This T cell receptor beta chain emerged from a study of T-cell memory formation after mild COVID-19. Study at large: TCR clusters were largely donor specific.

TCRdb analysed the 5' RACE reads with MiXCR anew, one entry per CDR3 protein. The sample holds about 210,000 distinct CDR3 sequences, roughly 27% seen once. This clonotype has only a few counts. The antigen is undetermined. Germline loops: CDR1 MNHEY, CDR2 SMNVEV (reference sequence). The CDR3 runs to 12 residues. The ends were cut back, 2 bases at V and 6 bases at J, with 8 bases in the middle. Study outcomes and limitations: The main location of contracting CD4+ clones was CM and EM, and that of contracting CD8+ clones was EMRA.

The receptor comes from an adult woman who had mild COVID-19 (a few samples of this study predate the infection). Cell type and time point are not known. The chain couples TRBV27 to TRBJ2-7; tentative D call: TRBD1 (6 bases). The specimen was PBMCs or a T cell subset sorted from them (not recorded which). The CDR3 region is CASSLLRGEQYF. The CDR3 coding sequence is TGTGCCAGCAGTTTACTCAGGGGCGAGCAGTACTTC.